The clone carrying this T cell receptor (beta chain) was seen ten or more times. Trimming took 6 bases from V and 7 from J; bases not matched to a gene: 12. CDR3 length equals 15 residues. The source of the sample is a study of T cell repertoires in cytomegalovirus infection. TCRdb passed the reads through MiXCR, listing each CDR3 protein once. The data hold under 850,000 distinct CDR3 sequences, with about a third observed a single time. The source material was PBMCs. The TCR was taken from a human donor in good health (CMV status not recorded). Some clones in this sample may be carry-over from other donors' samples. The chain links TRBV12-3 or TRBV12-4 to TRBJ1-5; TRBD1 matches at 7 bases. The CDR3 reads CASRTGTSRGQPQHF. Here the CDR3 DNA reads TGTGCCAGCAGGACAGGGACCTCCCGGGGGCAGCCCCAGCATTTT.